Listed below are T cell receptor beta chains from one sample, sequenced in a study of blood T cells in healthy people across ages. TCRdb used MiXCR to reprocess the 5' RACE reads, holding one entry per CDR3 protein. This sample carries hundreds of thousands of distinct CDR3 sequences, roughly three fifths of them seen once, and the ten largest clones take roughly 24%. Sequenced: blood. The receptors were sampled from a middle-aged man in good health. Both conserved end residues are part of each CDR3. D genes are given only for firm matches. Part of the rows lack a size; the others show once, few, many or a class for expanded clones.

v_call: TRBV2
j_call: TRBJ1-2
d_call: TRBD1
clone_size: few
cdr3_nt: TGTGCCAGTACATTACCCGGGACAGGGGGTGACTATGGCTACACCTTC
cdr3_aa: CASTLPGTGGDYGYTF

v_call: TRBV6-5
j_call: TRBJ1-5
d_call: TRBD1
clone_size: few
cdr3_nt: TGTGCCAGCAGTTCCCGGACAGGTAGCAATCAGCCCCAGCATTTT
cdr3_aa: CASSSRTGSNQPQHF

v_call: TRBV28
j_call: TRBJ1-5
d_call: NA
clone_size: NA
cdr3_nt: TGTGCCAGCAGTGCCCGACAGGTGGGAATCGGGGGTTATAGCAATCAGCCCCAGCATTTT
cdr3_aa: CASSARQVGIGGYSNQPQHF

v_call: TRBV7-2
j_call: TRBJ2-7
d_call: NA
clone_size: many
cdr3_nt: TGTGCCAGCAGCGCAACAGGGTACTACGAGCAGTACTTC
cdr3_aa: CASSATGYYEQYF

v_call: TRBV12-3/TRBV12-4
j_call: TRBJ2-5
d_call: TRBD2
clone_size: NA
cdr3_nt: TGTGCCAGCAGTTGGGGGAGCGCGCCTAGCGGGGTCCGTCAAGAGACCCAGTACTTC
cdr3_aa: CASSWGSAPSGVRQETQYF

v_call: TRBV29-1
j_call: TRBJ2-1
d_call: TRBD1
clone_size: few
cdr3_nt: TGCAGCGTATTGACAGGGTATGAGCAGTTCTTC
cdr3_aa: CSVLTGYEQFF

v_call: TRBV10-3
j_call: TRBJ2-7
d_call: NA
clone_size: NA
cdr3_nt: TGTGCCTCCCGAGACAGATACTCCTACGAGCAGTACTTC
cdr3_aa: CASRDRYSYEQYF

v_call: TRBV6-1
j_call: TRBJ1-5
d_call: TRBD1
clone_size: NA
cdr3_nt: TGTGCCAGCAGTGAAGCTTTGGGGTCAGGGGGTAAACCCCAGCATTTT
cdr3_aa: CASSEALGSGGKPQHF

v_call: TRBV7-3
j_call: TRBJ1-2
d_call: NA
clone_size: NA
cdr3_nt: TGTGCCAGCAGCTTTGGGTCTAACTATGGCTACACCTTC
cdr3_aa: CASSFGSNYGYTF

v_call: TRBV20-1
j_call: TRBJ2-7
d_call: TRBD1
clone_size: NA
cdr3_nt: TGCAGTGCTAGAGGGCAGGGGGCGATATACGAGCAGTACTTC
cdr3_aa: CSARGQGAIYEQYF

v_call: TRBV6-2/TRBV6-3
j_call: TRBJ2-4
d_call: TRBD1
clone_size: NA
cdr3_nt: TGTGCCAGCAGAAGGGACAGGGCTGGGGAGCAGTACTTC
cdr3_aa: CASRRDRAGEQYF

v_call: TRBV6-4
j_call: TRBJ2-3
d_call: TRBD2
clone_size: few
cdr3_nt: TGTGCCAGCAGTGAAGGGACTAGCGCAGATACGCAGTATTTT
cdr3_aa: CASSEGTSADTQYF

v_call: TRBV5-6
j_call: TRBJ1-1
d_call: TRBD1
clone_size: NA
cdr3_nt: TGTGCCAGCAGCTTGGGTTTAACAGGGGAGAGGAACACTGAAGCTTTCTTT
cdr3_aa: CASSLGLTGERNTEAFF

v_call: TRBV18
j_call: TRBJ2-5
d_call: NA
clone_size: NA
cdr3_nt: TGTGCCAGCTCTCCGGACAGAAGGCAAGAGACCCAGTACTTC
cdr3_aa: CASSPDRRQETQYF

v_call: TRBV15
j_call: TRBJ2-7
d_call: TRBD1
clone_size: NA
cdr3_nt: TGTGCCACCTCCCCTCAAACAGGGGAGTACGAGCAGTACTTC
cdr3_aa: CATSPQTGEYEQYF

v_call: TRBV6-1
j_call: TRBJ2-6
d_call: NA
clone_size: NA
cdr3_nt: TGTGACAGCAGTGTAACAGCCTCTGGGGCCAACGTCCTGACTTTC
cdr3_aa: CDSSVTASGANVLTF

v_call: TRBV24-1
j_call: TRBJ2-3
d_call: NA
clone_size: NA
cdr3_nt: TGTGCCACCAGTGATTTCGATGCGGCTAGCACAGATACGCAGTATTTT
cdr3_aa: CATSDFDAASTDTQYF

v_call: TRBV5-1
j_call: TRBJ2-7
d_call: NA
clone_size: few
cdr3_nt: TGCGCCAGCAGCCAAAACGGGGGTTCCTACGAGCAGTACTTC
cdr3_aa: CASSQNGGSYEQYF

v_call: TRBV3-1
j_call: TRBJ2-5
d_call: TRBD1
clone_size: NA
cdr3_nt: TGTGCCAGCAGCCAATACAGGGGACAGGGGGCGAGTGTGGAGACCCAGTACTTC
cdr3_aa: CASSQYRGQGASVETQYF

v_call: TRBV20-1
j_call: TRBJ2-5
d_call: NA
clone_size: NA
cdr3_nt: TGCAGTGCTGTAGACCTAGTGGGAGAGACCCAGTACTTC
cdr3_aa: CSAVDLVGETQYF

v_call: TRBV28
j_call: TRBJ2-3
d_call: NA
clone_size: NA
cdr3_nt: TGTGCCAGCAGTGGCCCGGGGAGCACAGATACGCAGTATTTT
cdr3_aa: CASSGPGSTDTQYF

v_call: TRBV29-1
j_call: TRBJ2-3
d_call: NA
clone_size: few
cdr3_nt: TGCAGCGTTGACGATGGCACAGATACGCAGTATTTT
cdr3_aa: CSVDDGTDTQYF

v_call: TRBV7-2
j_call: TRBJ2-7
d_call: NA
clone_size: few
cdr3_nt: TGTGCCAGCAGCATGACAGTTTACCCCGAGCAGTACTTC
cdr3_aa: CASSMTVYPEQYF

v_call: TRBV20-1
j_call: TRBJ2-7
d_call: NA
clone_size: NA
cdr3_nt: TGCAGTGCCGATCCGGTGAAAAACGAGCAGTACTTC
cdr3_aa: CSADPVKNEQYF

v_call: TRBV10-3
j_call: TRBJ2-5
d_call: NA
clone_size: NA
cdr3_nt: TGTGCCATCAGTGAGGATTATAGGGGGGCTGAGCAGTACTTC
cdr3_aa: CAISEDYRGAEQYF

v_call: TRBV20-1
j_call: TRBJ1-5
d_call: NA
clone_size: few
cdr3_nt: TGCAGTGCTAGAGCCACAGGGTCCCCCAAGGATCAGCCCCAGCATTTT
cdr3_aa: CSARATGSPKDQPQHF

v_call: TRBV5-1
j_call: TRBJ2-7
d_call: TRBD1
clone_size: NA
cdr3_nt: TGCGCCAGCAGCTTGGGACAGGGGGAGCTCCACGAGCAGTACTTC
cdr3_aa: CASSLGQGELHEQYF

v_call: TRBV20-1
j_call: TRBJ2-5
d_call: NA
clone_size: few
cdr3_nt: TGCAGTGCTAGAGATCCCGGGACTACCAGGGGGACCCAGTACTTC
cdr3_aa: CSARDPGTTRGTQYF

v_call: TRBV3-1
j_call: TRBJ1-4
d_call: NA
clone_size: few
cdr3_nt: TGTGCCAGCAGCCAATCCCTGGGCGGTAATGAAAAACTGTTTTTT
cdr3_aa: CASSQSLGGNEKLFF

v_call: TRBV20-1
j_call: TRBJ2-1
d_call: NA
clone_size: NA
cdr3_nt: TGCAGTGCTATAGGACTAACTACCTACAATGAGCAGTTCTTC
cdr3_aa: CSAIGLTTYNEQFF

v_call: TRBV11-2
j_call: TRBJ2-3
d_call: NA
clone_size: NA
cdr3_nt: TGTGCCAGCAGCCATGAGGGGCCGGGAAAAGATACGCGGTATTTT
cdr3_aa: CASSHEGPGKDTRYF

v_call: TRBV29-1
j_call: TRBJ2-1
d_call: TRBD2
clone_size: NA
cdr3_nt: TGCAGCGTAGCGAGGGGCCCGGGAGGGAACAATGAGCAGTTCTTC
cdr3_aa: CSVARGPGGNNEQFF

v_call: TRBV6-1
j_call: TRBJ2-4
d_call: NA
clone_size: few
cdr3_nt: TGTGCCAGCAGTGAAGGAGGGCAGGGTGGCAACATTCAGTACTTC
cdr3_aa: CASSEGGQGGNIQYF

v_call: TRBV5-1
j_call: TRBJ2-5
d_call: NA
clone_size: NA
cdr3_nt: TGCGCCAGCAGCTTCGGGCAGGGGAATCGAGAGACCCAGTACTTC
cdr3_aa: CASSFGQGNRETQYF

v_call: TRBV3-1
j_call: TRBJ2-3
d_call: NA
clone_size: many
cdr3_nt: TGTGCCAGCAGCCTCGCGGAGGTGGTGGGGGATACGCAGTATTTT
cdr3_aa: CASSLAEVVGDTQYF

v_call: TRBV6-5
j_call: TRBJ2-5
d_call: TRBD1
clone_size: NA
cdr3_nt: TGTGCCAGCAGCCCCGGAACCGGGACAGGGCTCGAGACCCAGTACTTC
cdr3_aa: CASSPGTGTGLETQYF

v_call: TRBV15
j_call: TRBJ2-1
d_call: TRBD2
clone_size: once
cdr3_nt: TGTGCCACCAGCAGAGATCGCTCAGCGGGAGGTGAGCAGTTCTTC
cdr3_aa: CATSRDRSAGGEQFF

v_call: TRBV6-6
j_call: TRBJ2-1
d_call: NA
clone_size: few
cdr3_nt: TGTGCCAGCAGGACCGGGCGACCGGGCTCCTACAATGAGCAGTTCTTC
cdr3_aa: CASRTGRPGSYNEQFF

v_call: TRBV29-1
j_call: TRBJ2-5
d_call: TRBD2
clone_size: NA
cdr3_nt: TGCAGCGTTGACCCGGGAGGGGGTGAGACCCAGTACTTC
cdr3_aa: CSVDPGGGETQYF

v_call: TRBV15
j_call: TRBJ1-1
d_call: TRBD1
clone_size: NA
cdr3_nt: TGTGCCACCAGCAAAGAGTCCGGGACAGGTTCCATGAACACTGAAGCTTTCTTT
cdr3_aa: CATSKESGTGSMNTEAFF

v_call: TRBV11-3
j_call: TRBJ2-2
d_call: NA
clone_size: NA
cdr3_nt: TGTGCCAGCAGCCCCCGTAAAGTTGGTGGGGAGCTGTTTTTT
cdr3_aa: CASSPRKVGGELFF

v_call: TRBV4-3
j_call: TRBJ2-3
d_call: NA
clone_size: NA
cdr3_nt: TGCGCCAGCAGCCGGCGGGTGGGCACAGATACGCAGTATTTT
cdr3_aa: CASSRRVGTDTQYF

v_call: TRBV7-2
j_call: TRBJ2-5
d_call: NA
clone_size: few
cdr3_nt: TGTGCCAGCAGCTTACCGCCTTTCCTCCGTCAAGAGACCCAGTACTTC
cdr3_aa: CASSLPPFLRQETQYF

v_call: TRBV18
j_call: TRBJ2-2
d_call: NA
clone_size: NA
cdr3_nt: TGTGCCAGCTCACCAATGGAGGAGACCGGGGAGCTGTTTTTT
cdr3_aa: CASSPMEETGELFF

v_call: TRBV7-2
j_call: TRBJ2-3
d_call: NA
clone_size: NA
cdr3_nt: TGTGCCAGCAGCTTAGTGGGGGGAAATGCAGATACGCAGTATTTT
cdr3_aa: CASSLVGGNADTQYF

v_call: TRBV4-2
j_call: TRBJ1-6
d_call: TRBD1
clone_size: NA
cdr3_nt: TGTGCCAGCAGCCAAGATTTGGGACAGGGGGCTTCACCCCTCCACTTT
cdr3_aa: CASSQDLGQGASPLHF

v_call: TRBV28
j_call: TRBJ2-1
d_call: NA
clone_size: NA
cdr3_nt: TGTGCCAGCAGTCTGGACCTAGGGGCGGCTTACAATGAGCAGTTCTTC
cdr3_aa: CASSLDLGAAYNEQFF

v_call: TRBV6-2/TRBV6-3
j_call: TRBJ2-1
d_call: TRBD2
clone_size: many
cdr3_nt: TGTGCCAGCACCGCAACTAGCGGTAATTACAATGAGCAGTTCTTC
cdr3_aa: CASTATSGNYNEQFF

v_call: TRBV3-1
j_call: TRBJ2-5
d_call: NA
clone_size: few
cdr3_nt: TGTGCCAGCAGCCAAGGGCTAGCCCCGAGAGAGACCCAGTACTTC
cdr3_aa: CASSQGLAPRETQYF

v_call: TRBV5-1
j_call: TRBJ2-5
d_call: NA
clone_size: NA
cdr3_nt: TGCGCCAGCAGCTTGGGCCAGGGGATATTCCAAGAGACCCAGTACTTC
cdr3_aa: CASSLGQGIFQETQYF

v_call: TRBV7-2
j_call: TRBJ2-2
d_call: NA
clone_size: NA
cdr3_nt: TGTGCCAGCAGACTTTCCCTCAGGGGTAACACCGGGGAGCTGTTTTTT
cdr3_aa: CASRLSLRGNTGELFF

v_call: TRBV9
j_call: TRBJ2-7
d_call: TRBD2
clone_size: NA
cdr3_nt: TGTGCCAGCAGCGACGGGAGGCAGGGTGGCAATGAGCAGTACTTC
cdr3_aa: CASSDGRQGGNEQYF

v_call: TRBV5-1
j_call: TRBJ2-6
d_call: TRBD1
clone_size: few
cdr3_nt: TGCGCCAGCAGCCAGGGACAGGGGATCTCTGGGGCCAACGTCCTGACTTTC
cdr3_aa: CASSQGQGISGANVLTF

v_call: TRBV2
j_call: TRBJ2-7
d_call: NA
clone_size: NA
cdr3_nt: TGTGCCAGCAGTGCGAGCTTTCTAACCTACGAGCAGTACTTC
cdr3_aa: CASSASFLTYEQYF

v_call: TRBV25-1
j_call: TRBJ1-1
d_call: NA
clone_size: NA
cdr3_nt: TGTGCCACCGGCAGCGTCGGTCAGACCACTGAAGCTTTCTTT
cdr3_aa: CATGSVGQTTEAFF

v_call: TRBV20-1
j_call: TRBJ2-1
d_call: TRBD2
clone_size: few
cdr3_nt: TGCAGTGCTCTTACTAGCGGGACCGCCTACAATGAGCAGTTCTTC
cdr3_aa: CSALTSGTAYNEQFF